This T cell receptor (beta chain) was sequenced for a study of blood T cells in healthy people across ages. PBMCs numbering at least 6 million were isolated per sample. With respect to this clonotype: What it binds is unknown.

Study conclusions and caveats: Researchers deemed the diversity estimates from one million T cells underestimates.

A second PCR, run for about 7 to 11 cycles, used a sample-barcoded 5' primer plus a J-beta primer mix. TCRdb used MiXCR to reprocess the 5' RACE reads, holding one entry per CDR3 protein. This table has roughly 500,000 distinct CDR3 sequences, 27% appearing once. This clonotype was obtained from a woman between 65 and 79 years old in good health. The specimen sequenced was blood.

CDR3 residues: CASSPRSLTTNEKLFF. DNA for the CDR3: TGTGCCAGCAGTCCGCGAAGTCTTACAACTAATGAAAAACTGTTTTTT. The genes are TRBV27 and TRBJ1-4; D remains unclear. Germline assignment: CDR1 MNHEY and CDR2 SMNVEV (reference sequence). The CDR3 is 16 residues long. V gave up 5 bases and J gave up 0 bases, with 13 bases separating them.